This T cell receptor beta chain was retrieved from a study of blood T cell repertoires in COVID-19. Overall study context: Italy, Spain and the United States were the sources of the convalescent and acute COVID-19 samples. PBMCs, B-cell-depleted T cells, or T cells were the source of the cDNA or gDNA that made up the material.

V lost 0 bases, J lost 8 bases, and 10 bases stayed unmatched. Germline loops: CDR1 GTSNPN, CDR2 SVGIG (reference sequence). The CDR3 runs 15 residues. Per the original data handling: Reference gene primer amplification gave nucleated cell count estimates. The table came from immunoSEQ multiplex PCR; TCRdb's copy has only in-frame clones and leaves some out. V and J calls and clone size are given by that table; D and trimming were obtained from the DNA. The data contain 15,000 or so clones, 70% to 90% of them seen just once; the ten biggest clones take up 17%. This TCR was recovered from a human donor in a cohort sampled during active COVID-19. Material for sequencing was peripheral blood. The chain combines TRBV30 with TRBJ2-4; 7 bases align to TRBD1. CDR3 in amino acids: CAWSVLGQPRDIQYF. The CDR3 DNA is TGTGCCTGGAGTGTATTGGGACAGCCTAGGGACATTCAGTACTTC.